One sample yielded the 27 T cell receptor beta chains listed below, sequenced in a study of human T cells and chemical hapten exposure. Time point here: patch test 1, 2 weeks after DPC sensitization. As for treatment: therapeutic diphenylcyclopropenone sensitization with weekly scalp DPC. TCRdb independently ran MiXCR on the RACE reads; one entry per CDR3 protein. The sample has about 340,000 distinct CDR3 sequences; around 7% are singletons. This material consisted of whole blood, taken in connection with sensitization to the hapten diphenylcyclopropenone (DPC). These receptors were obtained from a woman aged 18-29 years with alopecia areata. Some clones in this sample may be carry-over from other donors' samples.

This clonotype appeared many times. The V call is TRBV4-2, the J call TRBJ2-7, with 9 bases identical to TRBD2. The V segment lost 0 bases and the J segment 2 bases; nucleotides outside the gene matches: 5. The germline gives CDR1 LGHNA, CDR2 YNFKEQ. The CDR3 is 16 residues long. This chain's CDR3 is CASSQEPGLAPYEQYF. DNA of the CDR3: TGTGCCAGCAGCCAAGAACCGGGACTAGCCCCCTACGAGCAGTACTTC.

V and J are TRBV2 and TRBJ1-2, with D possibly TRBD1 on 5 matching bases. This CDR3 comprises 13 residues. Per the germline V gene, CDR1 is SNHLY and CDR2 is FYNNEI. The V gene lost 8 bases and the J gene lost 4 bases, with 14 bases spanning the gap. For the CDR3, the DNA is TGTGCCAGCCTGGTTGGGCAGGGCTATGGCTACACCTTC. Protein sequence: CASLVGQGYGYTF.

This clonotype has more than one count but fewer than ten. The J gene is TRBJ2-6, the V gene TRBV6-6, with D possibly TRBD2 on 6 matching bases. CDR3 length: 16 amino acids. Germline values: CDR1 MNHNY, CDR2 SVGAGI (reference sequence). Trimming pared 6 bases from V and 2 bases from J, leaving 14 bases between. Here the CDR3 reads CASRLPAGTGANVLTF. Here the CDR3 DNA reads TGTGCCAGCAGGCTACCGGCGGGAACTGGGGCCAACGTCCTGACTTTC.

This clonotype was found many times. The chain combines TRBV6-5 with TRBJ2-1; perhaps TRBD1 as D (6 bases). The CDR3 has 12 residues. The germline gives CDR1 MNHEY, CDR2 SVGAGI. V was cut by 6 bases and J by 4 bases, with 7 bases left in between. As DNA, the CDR3 is TGTGCCAGCAGAGGGGGATACAATGAGCAGTTCTTC. Translation: CASRGGYNEQFF.

This chain joins TRBV3-1 and TRBJ2-5; 8 nucleotides line up with TRBD2. Trimming removed 1 base from V and 2 bases from J; junction bases left unmatched: 6. The germline V gene encodes CDR1 LGHDT and CDR2 YNNKEL (reference sequence). This CDR3 is 16 amino acids long. CDR3 sequence (DNA): TGTGCCAGCAGCCAAGTCCCAGCGGGGGTTCAAGAGACCCAGTACTTC. This codes for CASSQVPAGVQETQYF.

This clonotype was seen only a few times. The chain has TRBV19 and TRBJ2-5, with D maybe TRBD2 (6 bases). Germline V gene sequence: CDR1 LNHDA, CDR2 SQIVND (reference sequence). This CDR3 spans 15 amino acids. With 6 bases removed from V and 0 bases from J, the gap between germline ends came to 14 bases. The CDR3 DNA follows: TGTGCCAGTAGCCCTAGCCCGGGGGACCAAGAGACCCAGTACTTC. It specifies CASSPSPGDQETQYF.

This clonotype came up many times. CDR3 loop: CAIRESLVETQYF. The CDR3 coding sequence is TGTGCCATCAGAGAAAGCCTAGTAGAGACCCAGTACTTC. This rearrangement joins TRBV10-3 to TRBJ2-5; the D is unclear. V gave up 6 bases and J gave up 4 bases, with 12 bases separating them. The germline CDR1 and CDR2 sequences are ENHRY and SYGVKD. The CDR3 is 13 residues long.

This clonotype was detected only a few times. The genes are TRBV7-2 and TRBJ1-1, with D hard to call. Germline V gene data show CDR1 as SGHTA and CDR2 as FQGNSA. The CDR3 sequence is 16 residues long. V lost 1 base and J 6 bases, leaving 18 bases between the germline ends. The CDR3, as DNA: TGTGCCAGCAGCTTAGTAATTGGCGGACCCCTCCCTGAAGCTTTCTTT. Translating gives CASSLVIGGPLPEAFF.

This clonotype has a count of ten or more. This rearrangement joins TRBV6-2 or TRBV6-3 to TRBJ2-1; D is possibly TRBD2 (6 bases). Looked up from germline, CDR1 is MNHEY and CDR2 is SVGEGT. V lost 4 bases and J lost 1, with 11 bases in between. The CDR3 covers 15 residues. CDR3 nucleotides: TGTGCCAGCAGTTCAACCGCGGGGTCCTACAATGAGCAGTTCTTC. Protein: CASSSTAGSYNEQFF.

This rearrangement joins TRBV6-2 or TRBV6-3 to TRBJ1-5, with 9 bases aligning to TRBD1. CDR1 MNHEY and CDR2 SVGEGT come from the germline V gene. This CDR3 contains 16 residues. Trimming cost V 6 bases and J 3 bases; bases outside gene matches: 9. The CDR3 spells CASRATGGRNNQPQHF. The CDR3, as DNA: TGTGCCAGCAGGGCCACAGGGGGCAGGAACAATCAGCCCCAGCATTTT.

V and J are TRBV7-2 and TRBJ1-3; D not certain. The V and J ends lost 3 bases and 7 bases respectively, with 19 bases between them. Germline CDR1 and CDR2: SGHTA and FQGNSA. The CDR3 is made up of 16 amino acids. The CDR3 sequence is CASSFTWALSGNTIYF. For the CDR3, the DNA is TGTGCCAGCAGCTTTACGTGGGCCCTGAGCGGTAACACCATATATTTT.

This clonotype was detected only a few times. The chain carries TRBV6-2 or TRBV6-3 and TRBJ2-7; D unclear. Per the germline V gene, CDR1 is MNHEY and CDR2 is SVGEGT. This CDR3 has 11 residues. The V gene lost 7 bases and the J gene lost 6 bases, with 10 bases spanning the gap. The chain's CDR3 is CASTRTGEQYF. For the CDR3, the DNA is TGTGCCAGCACCAGGACGGGCGAGCAGTACTTC.

In this sample, this clonotype turned up many times. The chain has TRBV18 and TRBJ1-5; 10 nucleotides align to TRBD1. Germline V CDR1 and CDR2: KGHSH, LQKENI. This CDR3 comprises 14 residues. Trimming at V came to 8 bases and at J to 5 bases, leaving 6 bases not matched to a gene. The chain's CDR3 is CASSPGTGDQPQHF. The CDR3 region has the DNA TGTGCCAGCAGCCCCGGGACAGGGGATCAGCCCCAGCATTTT.

The chain combines TRBV3-1 with TRBJ1-2, with D unresolved. Trimming cost V 3 bases and J 4 bases, with 3 bases left between them. CDR1 and CDR2 from the germline V gene are LGHDT and YNNKEL (reference sequence). The CDR3 spans 11 residues. The CDR3 nucleotides read TGTGCCAGCAGCCATGCCTATGGCTACACCTTC. The encoded protein is CASSHAYGYTF.

V gene TRBV29-1 combines with J gene TRBJ2-1, with 8 bases matching TRBD1. The CDR3 has 14 residues. Germline V gives CDR1 SQVTM, CDR2 ANQGSEA. V lost 5 bases, J lost 8 bases, and 11 bases stayed unmatched. The CDR3 DNA reads as TGCAGCGTTTCCGAATCGACAGGGGTTCATGAGCAGTTCTTC. Residues: CSVSESTGVHEQFF.

At least ten counts were recorded for this clonotype. The V and J genes are TRBV7-2 and TRBJ1-6; 7 bases are shared with TRBD1. Germline CDR1 reads SGHTA; CDR2 reads FQGNSA. V was pared by 5 bases and J by 7 bases, with 17 bases of the junction left unmatched. The CDR3 has 18 amino acids. The DNA for the CDR3 is TGTGCCAGCAGCCTACACCAGGGGGTACAGGGGCACAATTCACCCCTCCACTTT. It yields the protein CASSLHQGVQGHNSPLHF.

V and J are TRBV14 and TRBJ1-1; D possibly corresponds to TRBD1 (6 bases). The germline V gene has CDR1 SGHDN and CDR2 FVKESK. The CDR3 is 18 residues long. Trimming removed 1 base from V and 0 bases from J, with 18 bases in between. This chain's CDR3 is CASSQGVTGFLMNTEAFF. In DNA form, the CDR3 reads TGTGCCAGCAGCCAAGGGGTTACAGGGTTCCTCATGAACACTGAAGCTTTCTTT.

The J gene is TRBJ2-1, the V gene TRBV7-6, with D hard to call. This CDR3 is built from 16 residues. CDR1 is SGHVS, CDR2 FNYEAQ, per germline. V was pared by 0 bases and J by 0 bases, with 9 bases between. This chain's CDR3 is CASSLAPSSSYNEQFF. As DNA, the CDR3 is TGTGCCAGCAGCTTAGCGCCCTCGAGCTCCTACAATGAGCAGTTCTTC.

This chain joins TRBV20-1 and TRBJ2-7, with 8 bases fitting TRBD1. The CDR3 has 14 residues. Trimming cost V 4 bases and J 3 bases; bases outside gene matches: 8. The V gene's germline CDR1 is DFQATT and CDR2 SNEGSKA (reference sequence). The CDR3 is CSANPFGQGYEQYF. CDR3 bases: TGCAGTGCTAATCCCTTTGGACAGGGCTACGAGCAGTACTTC.

The gene calls are TRBV6-6 and TRBJ1-2, with 8 bases aligning to TRBD1. V gave up 2 bases and J gave up 5 bases; unmatched junction bases: 7. The germline gives CDR1 MNHNY, CDR2 SVGAGI (reference sequence). The CDR3 totals 15 residues. The CDR3 region has the DNA TGTGCCAGCAGTTACGAGGGGACAGGTCCTTATGGCTACACCTTC. Protein: CASSYEGTGPYGYTF.

This clonotype was observed many times. CDR3 region: CASSHGTGGGYTF. In nucleotides, the CDR3 is TGTGCCAGCAGCCATGGGACAGGGGGTGGCTACACCTTC. The chain recombines TRBV21-1 with TRBJ1-2; the DNA was not used to check the table's D call, TRBD1. TRBV21-1 is a recognized pseudogene. This CDR3 comprises 13 residues.

The chain combines TRBV6-6 with TRBJ1-4; D gene uncertain. Germline loops: CDR1 MNHNY, CDR2 SVGAGI (reference sequence). V was clipped by 5 bases and J by 8 bases, with 12 bases between them. The CDR3 has 13 residues. The CDR3 bases are TGTGCCAGCAGTCGTTCAACTGGCGAAAAACTGTTTTTT. It translates to CASSRSTGEKLFF.

This sequence joins TRBV6-1 and TRBJ2-5; TRBD2 agrees at 11 bases. The length of the CDR3 is 15 residues. V gave up 6 bases and J gave up 1 base; unmatched junction bases: 4. Germline CDR1 MNHNS, CDR2 SASEGT. CDR3 in amino acids: CASRRLAGSQETQYF. DNA for the CDR3: TGTGCCAGCAGAAGACTAGCGGGGTCCCAAGAGACCCAGTACTTC.

The gene calls are TRBV5-4 and TRBJ1-2; 8 bases fit TRBD1. The CDR3 runs 14 residues. V was clipped by 2 bases and J by 6 bases; unmatched bases: 6. Looked up from germline, CDR1 is SGHNT and CDR2 is YYREEE (reference sequence). The CDR3, as DNA: TGTGCCAGCAGCTTAAAAGGACAGGGACATGGCTACACCTTC. Translation: CASSLKGQGHGYTF.

The table lists this clonotype with many counts. The V call is TRBV7-9, the J call TRBJ2-6; TRBD1 is a possible D gene (6 bases). CDR3 length: 16 amino acids. Per the germline V gene, CDR1 is SEHNR and CDR2 is FQNEAQ (reference sequence). V lost 4 bases, J lost 2 bases, and 12 bases lay in between. CDR3 sequence (DNA): TGTGCCAGCAGCTCTAATAGGGGGACTGGGGCCAACGTCCTGACTTTC. Amino acids: CASSSNRGTGANVLTF.

In this sample, this clonotype turned up a few times. The chain is built from TRBV29-1 and TRBJ2-7, with TRBD1 identical over 8 bases. CDR1 and CDR2 from the germline V gene are SQVTM and ANQGSEA. V was clipped by 6 bases and J by 4 bases; unmatched bases: 8. The CDR3 covers 13 residues. CDR3 amino acids: CSVQLGTGYEQYF. As DNA, the CDR3 is TGCAGCGTCCAACTAGGGACAGGTTACGAGCAGTACTTC.

This rearrangement joins TRBV5-1 to TRBJ1-2; perhaps TRBD1 as D (6 bases). Germline V gene lookup returns CDR1 SGHRS and CDR2 YFSETQ. CDR3 length: 14 amino acids. V was shortened by 0 bases and J by 4 bases, with 10 bases between the two germline ends. CDR3 sequence (DNA): TGCGCCAGCAGCTTGGAACAGGGTAGCTATGGCTACACCTTC. This gives the protein CASSLEQGSYGYTF.